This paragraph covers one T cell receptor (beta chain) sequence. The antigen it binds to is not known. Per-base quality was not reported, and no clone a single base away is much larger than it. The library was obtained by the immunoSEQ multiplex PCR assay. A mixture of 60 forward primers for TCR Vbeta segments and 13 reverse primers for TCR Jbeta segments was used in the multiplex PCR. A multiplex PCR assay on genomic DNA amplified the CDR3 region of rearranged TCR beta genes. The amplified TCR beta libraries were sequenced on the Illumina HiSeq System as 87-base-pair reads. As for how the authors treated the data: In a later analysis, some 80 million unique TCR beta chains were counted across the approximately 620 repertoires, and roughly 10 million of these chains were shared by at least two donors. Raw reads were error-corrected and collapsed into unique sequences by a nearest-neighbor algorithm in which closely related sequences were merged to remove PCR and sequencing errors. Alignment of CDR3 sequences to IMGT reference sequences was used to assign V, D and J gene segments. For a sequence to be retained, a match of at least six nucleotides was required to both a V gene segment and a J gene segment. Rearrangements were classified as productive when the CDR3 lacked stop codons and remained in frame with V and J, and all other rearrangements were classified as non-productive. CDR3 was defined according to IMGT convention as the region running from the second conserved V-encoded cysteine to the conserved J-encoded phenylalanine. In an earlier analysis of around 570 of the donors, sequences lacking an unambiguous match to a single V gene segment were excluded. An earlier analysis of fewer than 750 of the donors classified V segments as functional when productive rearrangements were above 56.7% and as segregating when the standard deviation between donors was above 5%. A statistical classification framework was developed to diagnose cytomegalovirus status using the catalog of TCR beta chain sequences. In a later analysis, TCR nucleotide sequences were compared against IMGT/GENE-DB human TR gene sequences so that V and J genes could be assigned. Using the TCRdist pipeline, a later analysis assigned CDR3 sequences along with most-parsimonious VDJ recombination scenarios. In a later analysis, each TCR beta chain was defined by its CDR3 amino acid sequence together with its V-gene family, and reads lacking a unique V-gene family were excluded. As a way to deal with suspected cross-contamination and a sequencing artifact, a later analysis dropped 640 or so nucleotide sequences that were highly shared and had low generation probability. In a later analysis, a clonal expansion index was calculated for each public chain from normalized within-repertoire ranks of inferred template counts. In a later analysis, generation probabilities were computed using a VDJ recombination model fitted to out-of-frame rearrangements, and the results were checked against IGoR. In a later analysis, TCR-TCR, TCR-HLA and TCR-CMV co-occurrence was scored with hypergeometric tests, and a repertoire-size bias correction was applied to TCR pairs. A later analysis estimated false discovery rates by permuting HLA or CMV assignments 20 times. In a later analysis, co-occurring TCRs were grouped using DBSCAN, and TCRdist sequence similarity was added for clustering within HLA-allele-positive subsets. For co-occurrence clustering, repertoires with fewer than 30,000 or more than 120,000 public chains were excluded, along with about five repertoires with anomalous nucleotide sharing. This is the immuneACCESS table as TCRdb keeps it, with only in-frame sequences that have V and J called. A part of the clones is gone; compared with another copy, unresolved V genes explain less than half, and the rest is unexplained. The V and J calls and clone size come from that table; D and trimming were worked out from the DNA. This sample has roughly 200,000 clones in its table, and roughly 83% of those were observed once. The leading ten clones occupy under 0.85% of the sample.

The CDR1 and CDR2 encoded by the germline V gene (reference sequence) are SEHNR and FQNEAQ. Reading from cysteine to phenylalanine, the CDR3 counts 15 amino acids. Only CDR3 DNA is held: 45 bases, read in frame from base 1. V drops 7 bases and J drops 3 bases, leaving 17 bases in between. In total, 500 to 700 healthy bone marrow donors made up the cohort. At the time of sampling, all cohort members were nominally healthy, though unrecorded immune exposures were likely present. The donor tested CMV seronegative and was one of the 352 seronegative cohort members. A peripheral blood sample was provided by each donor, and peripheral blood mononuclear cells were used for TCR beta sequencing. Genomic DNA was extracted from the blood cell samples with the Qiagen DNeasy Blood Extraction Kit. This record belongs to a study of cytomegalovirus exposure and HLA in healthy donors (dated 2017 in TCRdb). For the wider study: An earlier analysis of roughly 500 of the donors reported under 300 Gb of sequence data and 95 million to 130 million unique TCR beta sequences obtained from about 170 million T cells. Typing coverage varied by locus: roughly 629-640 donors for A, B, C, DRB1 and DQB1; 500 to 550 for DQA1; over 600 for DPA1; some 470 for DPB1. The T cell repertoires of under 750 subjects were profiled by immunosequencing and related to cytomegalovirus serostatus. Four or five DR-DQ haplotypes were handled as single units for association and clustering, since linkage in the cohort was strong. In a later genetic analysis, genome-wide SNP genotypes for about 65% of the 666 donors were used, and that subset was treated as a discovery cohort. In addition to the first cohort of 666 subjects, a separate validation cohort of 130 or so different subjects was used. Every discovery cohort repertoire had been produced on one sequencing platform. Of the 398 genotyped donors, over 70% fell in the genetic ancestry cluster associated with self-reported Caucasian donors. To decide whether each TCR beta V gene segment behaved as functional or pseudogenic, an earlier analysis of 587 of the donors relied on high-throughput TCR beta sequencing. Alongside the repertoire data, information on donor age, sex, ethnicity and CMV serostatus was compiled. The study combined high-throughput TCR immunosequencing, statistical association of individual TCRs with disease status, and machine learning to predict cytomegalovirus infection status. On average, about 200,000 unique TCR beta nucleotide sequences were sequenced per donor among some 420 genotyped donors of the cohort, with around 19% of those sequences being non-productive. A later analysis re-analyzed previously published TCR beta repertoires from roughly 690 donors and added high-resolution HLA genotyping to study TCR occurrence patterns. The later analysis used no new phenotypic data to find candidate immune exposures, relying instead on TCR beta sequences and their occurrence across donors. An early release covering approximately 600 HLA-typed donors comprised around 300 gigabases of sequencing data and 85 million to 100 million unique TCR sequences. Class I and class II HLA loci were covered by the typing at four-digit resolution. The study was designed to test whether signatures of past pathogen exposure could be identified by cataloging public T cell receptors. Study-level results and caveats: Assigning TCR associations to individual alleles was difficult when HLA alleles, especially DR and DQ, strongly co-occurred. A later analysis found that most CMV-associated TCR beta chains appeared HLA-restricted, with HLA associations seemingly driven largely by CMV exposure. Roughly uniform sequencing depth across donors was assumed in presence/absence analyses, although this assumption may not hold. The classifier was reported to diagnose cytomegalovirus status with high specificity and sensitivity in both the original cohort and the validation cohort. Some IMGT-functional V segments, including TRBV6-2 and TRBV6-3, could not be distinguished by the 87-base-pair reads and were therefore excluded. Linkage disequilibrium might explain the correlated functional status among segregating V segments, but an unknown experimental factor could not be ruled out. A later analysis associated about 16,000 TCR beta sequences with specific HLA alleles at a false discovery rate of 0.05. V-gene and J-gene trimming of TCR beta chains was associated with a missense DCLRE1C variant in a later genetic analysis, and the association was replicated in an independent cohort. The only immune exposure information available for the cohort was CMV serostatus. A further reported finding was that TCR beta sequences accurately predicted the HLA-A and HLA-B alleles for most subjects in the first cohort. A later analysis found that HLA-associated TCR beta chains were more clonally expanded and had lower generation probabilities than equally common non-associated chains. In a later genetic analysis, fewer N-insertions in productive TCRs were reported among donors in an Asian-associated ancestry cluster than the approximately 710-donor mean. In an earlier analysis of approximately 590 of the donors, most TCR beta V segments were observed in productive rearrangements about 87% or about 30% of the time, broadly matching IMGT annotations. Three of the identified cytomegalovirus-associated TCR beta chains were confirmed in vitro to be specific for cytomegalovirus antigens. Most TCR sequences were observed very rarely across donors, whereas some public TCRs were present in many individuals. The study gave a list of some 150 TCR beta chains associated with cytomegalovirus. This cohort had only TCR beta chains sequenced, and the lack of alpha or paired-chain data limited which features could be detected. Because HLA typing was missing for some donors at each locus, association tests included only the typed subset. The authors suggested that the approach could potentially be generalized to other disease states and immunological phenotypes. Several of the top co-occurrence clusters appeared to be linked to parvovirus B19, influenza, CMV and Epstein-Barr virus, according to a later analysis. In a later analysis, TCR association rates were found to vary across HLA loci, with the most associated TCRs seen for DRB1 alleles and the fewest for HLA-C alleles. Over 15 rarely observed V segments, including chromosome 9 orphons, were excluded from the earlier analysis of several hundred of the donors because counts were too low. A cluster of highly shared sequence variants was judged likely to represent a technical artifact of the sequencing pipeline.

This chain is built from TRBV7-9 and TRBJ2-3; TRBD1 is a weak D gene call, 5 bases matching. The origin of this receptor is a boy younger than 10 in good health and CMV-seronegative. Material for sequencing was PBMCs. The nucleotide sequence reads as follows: TGTGCCAGCAATGTTCAGGGCGCGACGACAGATACGCAGTATTTT. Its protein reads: CASNVQGATTDTQYF.